This TCR beta chain was captured in a study of STAT5B mutations in CD4+ large granular lymphocyte leukemia. This clone was picked up a small number of times. Its target is unknown. Data came from immunoSEQ multiplex PCR; TCRdb stores just in-frame clones and leaves some out. Here the sample spans fewer than 40,000 clones, less than 85% being singletons. CDR1 and CDR2 from the germline V gene are SEHNR and FQNEAQ (reference sequence). V lost 7 bases and J 5 bases, leaving 14 bases between the germline ends. This CDR3 has 13 residues. Whole-study findings and limits: Top patient clones used TRBV06 genes more often: 8/27 versus 2/35 in controls.

The chain carries TRBV7-9 and TRBJ1-1; D possibly corresponds to TRBD1 (6 bases). The sequenced sample was CD4+ T cells from blood buffy coats. The TCR was taken from a human donor in good health. The CDR3 region has the DNA TGTGCCAGCACCCTTCAGGGGAAAACTGAAGCTTTCTTT. Protein: CASTLQGKTEAFF.